The next 21 T cell receptor beta chains were all read from a single sample in a study of blood T cell repertoires in COVID-19. TCRdb's copy holds only in-frame clones and misses some; the assay was immunoSEQ multiplex PCR. The sample lists roughly 60,000 clones; 75% to 85% were seen once. Material for sequencing was peripheral blood. The receptors originated from a woman aged 55-70 years with acute or convalescent COVID-19.

The J gene is TRBJ2-7, the V gene TRBV28, with D perhaps matching TRBD2 (5 bases). Germline values: CDR1 MDHEN, CDR2 SYDVKM. V lost 2 bases to trimming and J lost 11 bases, with 13 bases between them. The CDR3 is made up of 12 amino acids. CDR3 sequence (DNA): TGTGCCAGCAGTTTAAAGGCCGCGGGCAAGTACTTC. This gives the protein CASSLKAAGKYF.

J is TRBJ2-3 and V is TRBV20-1; possible D gene TRBD1, 5 bases. Trimming left V 3 bases short and J 1 base short, with 11 bases between. The germline V gene encodes CDR1 DFQATT and CDR2 SNEGSKA (reference sequence). The CDR3 spans 14 residues. CDR3 bases: TGCAGTGCTAGTATGGGGCATCGCACAGATACGCAGTATTTT. Amino acid sequence: CSASMGHRTDTQYF.

Written as DNA, the CDR3 is TGTGCCAGCAGTTACGACAGGGGCCGAGAGGACTATGGCTACACCTTC. It is translated as CASSYDRGREDYGYTF. The V and J genes are TRBV6-5 and TRBJ1-2, with 8 bases aligning to TRBD1. Germline-derived CDR1 and CDR2 are MNHEY and SVGAGI. The CDR3 runs 16 residues. The V and J ends lost 2 bases and 3 bases, in that order; junction bases with no gene match: 8.

The chain couples TRBV5-1 to TRBJ2-3; D is perhaps TRBD2 (5 bases). The CDR3 consists of 17 residues. V shed 4 bases and J shed 4 bases, with 22 bases lying between them. Germline V gives CDR1 SGHRS, CDR2 YFSETQ. Here the CDR3 DNA reads TGCGCCAGCAGCGCAGTGAGCGGTTGGGGTGGCGCAGATACGCAGTATTTT. Translating it yields CASSAVSGWGGADTQYF.

The chain employs TRBV9 and TRBJ2-1; the D gene is possibly TRBD2 (6 bases). V was cut by 4 bases and J by 6 bases, with 14 bases left in between. This CDR3 contains 14 residues. Germline CDR1 and CDR2: SGDLS and YYNGEE. In nucleotides, the CDR3 is TGTGCCAGCAGCAACCGGGACTTCCTCAATGAGCAGTTCTTC. Its translation is CASSNRDFLNEQFF.

This clone has only one observation. The chain uses TRBV18 and TRBJ1-2; 8 nucleotides align to TRBD1. Germline CDR1 is KGHSH and CDR2 is LQKENI. Trimming cost V 3 bases and J 3 bases; bases outside gene matches: 0. This CDR3 region has 13 residues. Written as DNA, the CDR3 is TGTGCCAGCTCACCGACAGGGGACTATGGCTACACCTTC. The encoded protein is CASSPTGDYGYTF.

In its sample, this clone was seen a few times. The chain joins TRBV11-2 to TRBJ2-2; 12 nucleotides agree with TRBD2. The J segment lost 3 bases and the V segment lost 4 bases, leaving 6 bases of the junction unmatched. The CDR3 extends over 17 amino acids. Germline CDR1 SGHAT, CDR2 FQNNGV. As DNA, the CDR3 is TGTGCCAGCAGCTGGCTAGCGGGGGGGCCGGACACCGGGGAGCTGTTTTTT. Protein product: CASSWLAGGPDTGELFF.

The V and J genes are TRBV9 and TRBJ2-5; a weak D match, TRBD2 (6 bases). The germline V gene encodes CDR1 SGDLS and CDR2 YYNGEE. The V and J ends lost 3 bases and 1 base respectively, with 13 bases between them. The CDR3 length is 15 residues. The CDR3 DNA reads TGTGCCAGCAGCGCAGGGCGGGGATTCCAAGAGACCCAGTACTTC. Residues: CASSAGRGFQETQYF.

This clone was observed once. The V call is TRBV13, the J call TRBJ2-7; 11 bases are shared with TRBD2. The CDR3 sequence is 14 residues long. Trimming removed 7 bases from V and 3 bases from J; junction bases left unmatched: 5. In germline, CDR1 is PRHDT, CDR2 FYEKMQ (reference sequence). The CDR3 DNA reads as TGTGCCAGCACATTTAGCGGGGGGGGCTACGAGCAGTACTTC. Translated, it gives CASTFSGGGYEQYF.

The V gene is TRBV11-2, the J gene TRBJ2-3, with 7 bases fitting TRBD2. CDR1 is SGHAT, CDR2 FQNNGV, per germline. J lost 2 bases, V lost 1 base, and 6 bases had no gene match. CDR3 length: 16 residues. CDR3 DNA: TGTGCCAGCAGCTTAGGCTCTAGCGGCTTCACAGATACGCAGTATTTT. Its translation: CASSLGSSGFTDTQYF.

The chain uses TRBV4-1 and TRBJ1-2; D uncertain. The germline V gene has CDR1 MGHRA and CDR2 YSYEKL. The CDR3 has 12 residues. V gave up 0 bases and J gave up 8 bases, with 7 bases separating them. CDR3 nucleotides: TGCGCCAGCAGCCAAGATCTAGGCGGCTACACCTTC. As protein: CASSQDLGGYTF.

The chain recombines TRBV30 with TRBJ2-7; no reliable D call. The CDR3 contains 12 residues. The germline gives CDR1 GTSNPN, CDR2 SVGIG (reference sequence). V lost 8 bases, J lost 3 bases, and 14 bases lay in between. The CDR3 loop reads CAGNFGRYEQYF. The CDR3, as DNA: TGTGCCGGCAATTTTGGGCGCTACGAGCAGTACTTC.

This rearrangement joins TRBV6-1 to TRBJ1-5; 12 bases fit TRBD1. This CDR3 is 19 amino acids long. Germline CDR1 reads MNHNS; CDR2 reads SASEGT. J was trimmed by 3 bases and V by 4 bases; bases with no gene match: 13. The CDR3 is CASSALPGQGALNNQPQHF. The CDR3 DNA sequence: TGTGCCAGCAGTGCCCTACCGGGACAGGGGGCTTTGAACAATCAGCCCCAGCATTTT.

The V call is TRBV6-2 or TRBV6-3, the J call TRBJ1-1; D is unclear. V lost 2 bases and J lost 1, with 8 bases in between. Germline V gene sequence: CDR1 MNHEY, CDR2 SVGEGT. The length of the CDR3 is 14 residues. The CDR3 protein is CASSYPGENTEAFF. The CDR3 DNA sequence: TGTGCCAGCAGTTACCCCGGGGAGAACACTGAAGCTTTCTTT.

The chain recombines TRBV3-1 (or the pseudogene TRBV3-2) with TRBJ1-1; 8 nucleotides line up with TRBD1. V lost 7 bases to trimming and J lost 1 base; unmatched junction nucleotides: 8. The CDR3 sequence is 15 residues long. CDR1 is LGHDT and CDR2 is YNNKEL in the germline V gene (reference sequence). The CDR3 loop is CASTMTGAANTEAFF. CDR3 nucleotides: TGTGCCAGCACGATGACAGGGGCGGCGAACACTGAAGCTTTCTTT.

The V and J genes are TRBV6-5 and TRBJ1-1; no reliable D call. V lost 6 bases and J 4 bases, leaving 12 bases between the germline ends. Germline lookup yields CDR1 MNHEY and CDR2 SVGAGI. CDR3 length: 13 amino acids. CDR3 in amino acids: CASSPAPGTEAFF. For the CDR3, the DNA is TGTGCCAGCAGCCCCGCCCCCGGCACTGAAGCTTTCTTT.

This clone was seen just once. This chain uses TRBV5-1 with TRBJ2-7, with 7 bases fitting TRBD1. CDR1 and CDR2 (germline): SGHRS, YFSETQ. The CDR3 extends over 14 amino acids. Losses at the gene ends were 4 bases for V and 4 bases for J; bases not matched to a gene: 8. The CDR3 sequence: CASSPKGGEYEQYF. In nucleotides, the CDR3 is TGCGCCAGCAGCCCGAAAGGGGGCGAGTACGAGCAGTACTTC.

The J gene is TRBJ1-2, the V gene TRBV24-1; 7 nucleotides line up with TRBD1. Germline V gene sequence: CDR1 KGHDR, CDR2 SFDVKD. V shed 5 bases and J 4 bases; nucleotides not matched to a gene: 6. The CDR3 runs to 14 residues. CDR3 in DNA: TGTGCCACCAGTGCCGAGACAGGGAGCTATGGCTACACCTTC. Protein sequence: CATSAETGSYGYTF.

This rearrangement joins TRBV11-3 to TRBJ1-1; 8 positions match TRBD1. V lost 5 bases to trimming and J lost 6 bases; unmatched junction nucleotides: 5. Per germline, CDR1 SGHNT and CDR2 YENEEA. The length of the CDR3 is 13 residues. CDR3 protein: CASSRTGSAEAFF. Written as DNA, the CDR3 is TGTGCCAGCAGCCGGACAGGGAGTGCTGAAGCTTTCTTT.

The chain carries TRBV4-1 and TRBJ1-6; 8 bases line up with TRBD1. Germline CDR1 reads MGHRA; CDR2 reads YSYEKL. After removal of 3 bases from V and 7 bases from J, the junction contained 5 bases not matched to a gene. This CDR3 has 15 residues. This chain's CDR3 is CASSQDRAENSPLHF. The CDR3, as DNA: TGCGCCAGCAGCCAGGACAGGGCCGAAAATTCACCCCTCCACTTT.

The chain joins TRBV6-6 to TRBJ1-1; tentatively, D is TRBD1 (6 bases). CDR3 length: 14 residues. Germline CDR1 MNHNY, CDR2 SVGAGI (reference sequence). V gave up 2 bases and J gave up 3 bases, with 10 bases separating them. The CDR3 nucleotides are TGTGCCAGCAGTTACGGGGGGGCAGACACTGAAGCTTTCTTT. Its protein is CASSYGGADTEAFF.